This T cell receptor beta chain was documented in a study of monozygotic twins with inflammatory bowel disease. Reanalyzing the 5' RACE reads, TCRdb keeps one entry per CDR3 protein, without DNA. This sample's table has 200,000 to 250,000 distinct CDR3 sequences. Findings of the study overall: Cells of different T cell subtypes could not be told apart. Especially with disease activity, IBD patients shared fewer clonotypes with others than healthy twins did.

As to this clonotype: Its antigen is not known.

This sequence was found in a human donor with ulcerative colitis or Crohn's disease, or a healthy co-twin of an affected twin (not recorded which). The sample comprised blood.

CDR3 loop: CASSLGGTGQVYGYTF. This chain joins TRBV19 and TRBJ1-2; TCRdb picks TRBD1, but there is no DNA to check that call. The CDR3 covers 16 residues. The germline V gene has CDR1 LNHDA and CDR2 SQIVND (reference sequence).